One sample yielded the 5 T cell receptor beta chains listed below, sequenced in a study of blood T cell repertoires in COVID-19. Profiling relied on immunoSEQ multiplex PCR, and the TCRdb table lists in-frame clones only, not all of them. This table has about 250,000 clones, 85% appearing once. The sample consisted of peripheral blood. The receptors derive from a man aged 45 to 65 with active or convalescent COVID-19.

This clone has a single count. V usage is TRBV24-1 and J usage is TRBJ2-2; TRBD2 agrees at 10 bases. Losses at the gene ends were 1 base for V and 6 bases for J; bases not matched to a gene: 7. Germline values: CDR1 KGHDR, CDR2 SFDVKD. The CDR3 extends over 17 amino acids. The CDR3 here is CATSDFGLAGDPGELFF. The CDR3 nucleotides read TGTGCCACCAGTGATTTTGGGCTAGCGGGAGATCCCGGGGAGCTGTTTTTT.

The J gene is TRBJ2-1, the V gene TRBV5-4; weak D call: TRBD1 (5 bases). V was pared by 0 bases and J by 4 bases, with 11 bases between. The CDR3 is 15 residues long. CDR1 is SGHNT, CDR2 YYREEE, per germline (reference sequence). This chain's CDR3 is CASSLATGPYNEQFF. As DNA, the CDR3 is TGTGCCAGCAGCTTGGCCACAGGTCCTTACAATGAGCAGTTCTTC.

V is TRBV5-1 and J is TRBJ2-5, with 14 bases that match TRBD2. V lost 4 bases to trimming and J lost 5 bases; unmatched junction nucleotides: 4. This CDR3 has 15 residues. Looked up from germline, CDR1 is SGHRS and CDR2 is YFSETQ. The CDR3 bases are TGCGCCAGCAGCCTCCGGACTAGCGGGAGGGAGACCCAGTACTTC. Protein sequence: CASSLRTSGRETQYF. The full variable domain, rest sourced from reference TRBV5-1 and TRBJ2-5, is KAGVTQTPRYLIKTRGQQVTLSCSPISGHRSVSWYQQTPGQGLQFLFEYFSETQRNKGNFPGRFSGRQFSNSRSEMNVSTLELGDSALYLCASSLRTSGRETQYFGPGTRLLVL.

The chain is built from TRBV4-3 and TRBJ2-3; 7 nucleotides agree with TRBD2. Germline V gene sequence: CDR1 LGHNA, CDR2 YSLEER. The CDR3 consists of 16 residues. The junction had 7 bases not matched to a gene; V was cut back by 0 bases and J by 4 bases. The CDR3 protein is CASSQEGLGYPDTQYF. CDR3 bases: TGCGCCAGCAGCCAAGAAGGACTAGGTTATCCAGATACGCAGTATTTT.

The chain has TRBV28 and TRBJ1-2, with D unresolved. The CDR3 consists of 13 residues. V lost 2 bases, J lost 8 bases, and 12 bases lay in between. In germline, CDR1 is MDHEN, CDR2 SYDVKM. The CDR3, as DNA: TGTGCCAGCAGTTTAGGACCCCCGGGGGGCTACACCTTC. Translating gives CASSLGPPGGYTF.